This T cell receptor (beta chain) was sequenced during a study of blood T cell repertoires in COVID-19. As for the study in general: Some COVID-19 samples were acute and others convalescent; all came from the United States, Italy and Spain. Nucleic acid was either cDNA or gDNA, and it came from T cells, B-cell-depleted T cells, or PBMCs.

Original processing methods: Amplification of reference gene primers was used by the study to estimate nucleated cell counts. Profiling relied on immunoSEQ multiplex PCR, and the TCRdb table lists in-frame clones only, not all of them. D and trimming come from the DNA, and the V and J calls and clone size come from that table. The sample includes about 400,000 clones, 70% to 90% seen only once; the top ten take roughly 2%. Everyone who took part was about 18 to 89 years old, and they came from about two dozen US areas. Germline lookup yields CDR1 SNHLY and CDR2 FYNNEI. This CDR3 contains 14 residues. The sample holds a few counts of this clone. A read error may produce the germline difference seen at one junction end.

The clonotype originates from a middle-aged woman with acute COVID-19. The chain joins TRBV2 to TRBJ2-7; 7 bases match TRBD1. Source material: PBMCs or T cells enriched from blood (not recorded which). DNA for the CDR3: TGTGCCAGCAATGAACAGGGGCCCATCTACGAGCAGTACTTC. Amino acids: CASNEQGPIYEQYF.